These 17 T cell receptor beta chains originate from one sample sequenced in a study of T cells after somatic rescue of genetic block. Profiled with immunoSEQ multiplex PCR; TCRdb holds only in-frame clones, not every one. The table shows more than 9,500 clones, with about 74% occurring only once. The sample comprised peripheral blood mononuclear cells (PBMCs). Receptors were obtained from a boy under 18.

This rearrangement joins TRBV5-4 to TRBJ2-5, with 10 positions matching TRBD2. Germline V gene sequence: CDR1 SGHNT, CDR2 YYREEE (reference sequence). The CDR3 consists of 17 residues. Unmatched junction bases numbered 12, after V lost 3 bases and J lost 4 bases. The CDR3 nucleotides are TGTGCCAGCAGCTGGCTAGCGGGAGACTACCGGGGAGAGACCCAGTACTTC. Amino acids: CASSWLAGDYRGETQYF.

The V call is TRBV5-1, the J call TRBJ2-7, with 13 bases lining up with TRBD2. The CDR3 consists of 14 residues. Germline V gene data show CDR1 as SGHRS and CDR2 as YFSETQ. Trimming took 4 bases from V and 9 from J; bases not matched to a gene: 7. The CDR3 is CASSRGLAGDGQYF. CDR3 sequence (DNA): TGCGCCAGCAGCCGTGGACTAGCGGGGGATGGGCAGTACTTC.

The chain is built from TRBV5-1 and TRBJ2-7; 10 nucleotides line up with TRBD1. Germline assignment: CDR1 SGHRS and CDR2 YFSETQ. V gave up 1 base and J gave up 6 bases; unmatched junction bases: 7. The CDR3 extends over 15 amino acids. The CDR3 region is CASSLLGTGVTEQYF. The DNA of the CDR3 is TGCGCCAGCAGCTTGCTCGGGACAGGGGTGACCGAGCAGTACTTC.

The chain uses TRBV19 and TRBJ2-4; a possible D gene is TRBD2 (5 bases). Trimming cost V 5 bases and J 0 bases, with 17 bases left between them. Looked up from germline, CDR1 is LNHDA and CDR2 is SQIVND (reference sequence). The CDR3 length is 17 residues. The CDR3 region has the DNA TGTGCCAGTAGTTTGGACTCCTCCCAACTAGCCAAAAACATTCAGTACTTC. Its translation is CASSLDSSQLAKNIQYF. The entire variable domain, with the rest obtained from reference TRBV19 and TRBJ2-4, is as follows: DGGITQSPKYLFRKEGQNVTLSCEQNLNHDAMYWYRQDPGQGLRLIYYSQIVNDFQKGDIAEGYSVSREKKESFPLTVTSAQKNPTAFYLCASSLDSSQLAKNIQYFGAGTRLSVL.

Remarks on this clone: The sample carries other DNA sequences with the same CDR3. V and J are TRBV7-3 and TRBJ2-2; TRBD1 agrees at 7 bases. The CDR3 spans 13 residues. V was clipped by 3 bases and J by 5 bases; unmatched bases: 0. Germline assignment: CDR1 SGHTA and CDR2 FQGTGA. CDR3: CASSLTGTGELFF. Here the CDR3 DNA reads TGTGCCAGCAGCTTGACAGGGACCGGGGAGCTGTTTTTT.

The chain employs TRBV7-3 and TRBJ2-7, with a tentative D call TRBD2 (6 bases). This CDR3 has 13 amino acids. The germline V and J ends were trimmed by 2 bases and 6 bases, with 11 bases remaining between them. CDR1 SGHTA and CDR2 FQGTGA come from the germline V gene. Written as DNA, the CDR3 is TGTGCCAGCAGCTTATCACGGGGGTCCGAGCAGTACTTC. Translated: CASSLSRGSEQYF.

V gene TRBV7-2 combines with J gene TRBJ1-1; a weak D match, TRBD1 (6 bases). The CDR3 has 13 residues. V lost 4 bases and J 0 bases, leaving 6 bases between the germline ends. Germline V gene sequence: CDR1 SGHTA, CDR2 FQGNSA. CDR3 residues: CASSSGVNTEAFF. In DNA, the CDR3 is TGTGCCAGCAGCTCAGGGGTGAACACTGAAGCTTTCTTT.

CDR3 bases: TGTGCCAGCAGCTCTTCTCCCTACGAGCAGTACTTC. Translating it yields CASSSSPYEQYF. The chain couples TRBV7-9 to TRBJ2-7, with no clear D. The germline V gene encodes CDR1 SEHNR and CDR2 FQNEAQ (reference sequence). The CDR3 is 12 residues long. Trimming stripped 4 bases from V and 2 bases from J, with 6 bases between. The full variable domain, in which reference TRBV7-9 and TRBJ2-7 provide the parts outside the CDR3, is DTGVSQNPRHKITKRGQNVTFRCDPISEHNRLYWYRQTLGQGPEFLTYFQNEAQLEKSRLLSDRFSAERPKGSFSTLEIQRTEQGDSAMYLCASSSSPYEQYFGPGTRLTVT.

The chain combines TRBV7-6 with TRBJ1-6; TRBD1 might be the D (6 bases). CDR1 and CDR2 (germline): SGHVS, FNYEAQ. Trimming cost V 4 bases and J 10 bases, with 23 bases left between them. The CDR3 sequence is 17 residues long. The CDR3 region is CASSYGGELTEGSPLHF. The CDR3 DNA reads TGTGCCAGCAGCTACGGGGGCGAGCTAACTGAGGGCTCACCCCTCCACTTT.

This clone was picked up a small number of times. The rearrangement uses TRBV5-1 and TRBJ2-7; D perhaps matches TRBD2 (6 bases). CDR3 length equals 15 residues. The germline V gene has CDR1 SGHRS and CDR2 YFSETQ. The V gene lost 0 bases and the J gene lost 0 bases, with 10 bases spanning the gap. In DNA form, the CDR3 reads TGCGCCAGCAGCTTGGTGGTAGCGGACTCCTACGAGCAGTACTTC. This sequence encodes CASSLVVADSYEQYF.

This sequence joins TRBV5-4 and TRBJ2-1; 11 bases align to TRBD1. This CDR3 spans 16 amino acids. Per the germline V gene, CDR1 is SGHNT and CDR2 is YYREEE (reference sequence). Unmatched junction bases numbered 10, after V lost 3 bases and J lost 8 bases. The CDR3 here is CASSWTGTGGSYEQFF. CDR3 coding DNA: TGTGCCAGCAGCTGGACCGGGACAGGGGGTTCCTATGAGCAGTTCTTC.

Points on this clone: At the DNA level, this CDR3 is encoded by other sequences in the same sample as well. The chain links TRBV5-6 to TRBJ2-3, with 9 bases that match TRBD1. CDR3 length: 15 amino acids. Germline-derived CDR1 and CDR2 are SGHDT and YYEEEE. The J segment lost 2 bases and the V segment lost 2 bases, leaving 3 bases of the junction unmatched. In DNA, the CDR3 is TGTGCCAGCAGCTTCCGGGACAGGGTCACAGATACGCAGTATTTT. Encoded protein: CASSFRDRVTDTQYF.

This clone was seen a few times. The chain joins TRBV29-1 to TRBJ2-2; a weak D match, TRBD1 (6 bases). CDR3 length equals 15 residues. With 4 bases removed from V and 5 bases from J, the gap between germline ends came to 17 bases. Germline CDR1 reads SQVTM; CDR2 reads ANQGSEA. CDR3 sequence: CSVGILGAWTGELFF. In DNA, the CDR3 is TGCAGCGTTGGAATTCTGGGGGCATGGACCGGGGAGCTGTTTTTT.

In DNA form, the CDR3 reads TGTGCCAGCAGCTTATGGGTGAACACTGAAGCTTTCTTT. As protein: CASSLWVNTEAFF. The rearrangement joins TRBV7-3 to TRBJ1-1; no clear D. V lost 2 bases, J lost 0 bases, and 4 bases lay in between. The CDR3 is 13 amino acids. Germline CDR1 is SGHTA and CDR2 is FQGTGA.

This clone has more than one count but fewer than ten. This chain joins TRBV19 and TRBJ2-1; 12 positions match TRBD2. CDR3 size: 17 residues. Germline V lookup: CDR1 LNHDA, CDR2 SQIVND (reference sequence). V dropped 5 bases and J dropped 7; count of bases not matched to a gene: 12. CDR3 DNA: TGTGCCAGTAGTGGGAGACTAGCGGGGGCGCCCGGGAATGAGCAGTTCTTC. This codes for CASSGRLAGAPGNEQFF.

This chain uses TRBV7-9 with TRBJ2-7; D is possibly TRBD2 (6 bases). CDR3 length: 15 residues. The germline CDR1 and CDR2 sequences are SEHNR and FQNEAQ (reference sequence). Between the trimmed V and J ends, which lost 5 bases and 2 bases, there was a span of 16 bases. The CDR3 bases are TGTGCCAGCAGCCGTGTCCCGGAGGGCCCCTACGAGCAGTACTTC. Translating it yields CASSRVPEGPYEQYF.

The genes are TRBV6-4 and TRBJ2-3; 7 bases are shared with TRBD2. The CDR3 is 16 residues long. V was pared by 8 bases and J by 3 bases, with 14 bases of the junction left unmatched. The germline CDR1 and CDR2 sequences are MRHNA and SNTAGT. The CDR3 sequence is CASRLRAGRTTDTQYF. CDR3 DNA sequence: TGTGCCAGCCGTTTGAGAGCGGGGCGGACTACAGATACGCAGTATTTT.